Listed below are T cell receptor beta chains from one sample, sequenced in a study of blood T cell repertoires in COVID-19. Generated by immunoSEQ multiplex PCR, the TCRdb table keeps only in-frame clones and is missing some. The sample shows hundreds of thousands of clones, 90% of them seen only once. Sequenced input: PBMCs or T cells enriched from blood (not recorded which). The receptors originated from a woman younger than 30 with acute COVID-19. The CDR3 runs from the conserved cysteine through the conserved F or W. D genes are given only for firm matches. Part of the rows lack a size; the others show once, few, many or a class for expanded clones.

d_gene	v_gene	abundance	j_gene	CDR3aa	CDR3nt
TRBD2	TRBV14	.	TRBJ2-1	CASSQEGGLVRNEQFF	TGTGCCAGCAGCCAAGAAGGGGGACTAGTACGCAATGAGCAGTTCTTC
TRBD2	TRBV29-1	once	TRBJ2-1	CSVEREFQFF	TGCAGCGTTGAGCGGGAGTTCCAGTTCTTC
.	TRBV2	.	TRBJ1-1	CASSTDMRTEAFF	TGTGCCAGCAGTACGGACATGAGGACTGAAGCTTTCTTT
.	TRBV29-1	.	TRBJ1-2	CSVGGQSYGYTF	TGCAGCGTTGGAGGACAGTCCTATGGCTACACCTTC
.	TRBV7-9	once	TRBJ2-5	CASSPGTMIQETQYF	TGTGCCAGCAGCCCCGGGACAATGATCCAAGAGACCCAGTACTTC
.	TRBV11-2	.	TRBJ2-7	CASSLQGGAYEQYF	TGTGCCAGCAGCCTACAAGGGGGGGCCTACGAGCAGTACTTC
TRBD1	TRBV19	.	TRBJ1-5	CASSIMGQGDQPQHF	TGTGCCAGTAGTATTATGGGACAGGGCGATCAGCCCCAGCATTTT
TRBD2	TRBV5-1	.	TRBJ2-5	CASSPREPLQETQYF	TGCGCCAGCAGCCCGCGGGAGCCCCTACAAGAGACCCAGTACTTC
.	TRBV9	.	TRBJ2-7	CASSGQHEYEQYF	TGTGCCAGCAGCGGACAGCACGAGTACGAGCAGTACTTC
.	TRBV12-3/TRBV12-4	.	TRBJ1-2	CASGTTQYYGYTF	TGTGCCAGCGGGACAACACAGTACTATGGCTACACCTTC
.	TRBV6-2/TRBV6-3	.	TRBJ2-7	CASSWTTSYEQYF	TGTGCCAGCAGTTGGACTACCTCCTACGAGCAGTACTTC
.	TRBV5-6	.	TRBJ2-5	CASSLLAQGQETQYF	TGTGCCAGCAGCTTGTTAGCACAGGGCCAAGAGACCCAGTACTTC
.	TRBV12-5	.	TRBJ1-2	CASGLVLGREGYGYTF	TGTGCTAGTGGTTTGGTACTCGGCAGGGAGGGCTATGGCTACACCTTC
.	TRBV27	.	TRBJ2-1	CASSRRGYNEQFF	TGTGCCAGCAGTAGGCGGGGATACAATGAGCAGTTCTTC
TRBD2	TRBV7-2	.	TRBJ2-3	CASSAGLAKDTQYF	TGTGCCAGCAGCGCAGGACTAGCCAAAGATACGCAGTATTTT
.	TRBV6-2/TRBV6-3	.	TRBJ2-7	CASSYGLAVRAGRFDEQYF	TGTGCCAGCAGTTACGGCCTGGCCGTCAGAGCCGGCAGGTTCGACGAGCAGTACTTC
.	TRBV3-1/TRBV3-2	.	TRBJ1-6	CASSQDRRPYNSPLHF	TGTGCCAGCAGCCAAGATAGGCGGCCCTATAATTCACCCCTCCACTTT
.	TRBV9	once	TRBJ2-3	CASSPRGAAGGTDTQYF	TGTGCCAGCAGCCCACGAGGCGCCGCGGGTGGTACAGATACGCAGTATTTT
TRBD2	TRBV5-1	.	TRBJ2-1	CASSLGVTSGSSYNEQFF	TGCGCCAGCAGCCTGGGTGTGACTAGCGGGAGTTCCTACAATGAGCAGTTCTTC
.	TRBV9	.	TRBJ1-4	CASSVGGTSNEKLFF	TGTGCCAGCAGCGTAGGTGGGACATCTAATGAAAAACTGTTTTTT
.	TRBV5-4	.	TRBJ2-5	CASSLEQVPAGTQYF	TGTGCCAGCAGCTTGGAACAGGTCCCCGCAGGGACCCAGTACTTC
.	TRBV9	.	TRBJ2-7	CASSASTVSEQYF	TGTGCCAGCAGCGCCTCGACAGTATCTGAGCAGTACTTC
.	TRBV28	.	TRBJ2-1	CASSFFALGQFF	TGTGCCAGCAGTTTCTTCGCCCTAGGGCAGTTCTTC
.	TRBV9	.	TRBJ2-2	CASSLHSLNTGELFF	TGTGCCAGCAGCCTCCACTCGCTGAACACCGGGGAGCTGTTTTTT
.	TRBV6-5	.	TRBJ1-2	CASSYGGGYGYTF	TGTGCCAGCAGTTATGGGGGCGGCTATGGCTACACCTTC
.	TRBV6-6	.	TRBJ2-7	CASSPLEGFDPRLGSEQYF	TGTGCCAGCAGTCCCCTGGAGGGTTTTGACCCCCGATTGGGAAGCGAGCAGTACTTC